This TCR beta chain was recovered during a study of cytomegalovirus exposure and HLA in healthy donors. Study-wide findings and caveats: Investigators reported 150 to 200 TCR beta chains as tied to cytomegalovirus. CMV serostatus stood as the only immune exposure information on hand. An ancestry cluster, one associated with Asian ancestry, reportedly showed fewer N-insertions than the approximately 670-donor mean in a later analysis. The study found most TCR sequences rare, yet found some public TCRs in many donors.

13 Jbeta primers and 60 Vbeta primers were used for the PCR. Here immunoSEQ multiplex PCR was the method, and the copy in TCRdb shows in-frame clones only, minus some. The sample lists under 200,000 clones, approximately 72% occurring once. In the case of this clone: Its antigen is not known.

Germline assignment: CDR1 LNHDA and CDR2 SQIVND (reference sequence). The CDR3 contains 15 residues. Trimming left V 3 bases short and J 2 bases short, with 13 bases between. Sequencing was done on a sample of PBMCs. This clonotype was obtained from a man over 45 in good health and CMV-seronegative. The gene calls are TRBV19 and TRBJ1-2; no clear D gene. As DNA, the CDR3 is TGTGCCAGTAGTATTTTCGTGGCGGGGAACTATGGCTACACCTTC. It translates to CASSIFVAGNYGYTF.